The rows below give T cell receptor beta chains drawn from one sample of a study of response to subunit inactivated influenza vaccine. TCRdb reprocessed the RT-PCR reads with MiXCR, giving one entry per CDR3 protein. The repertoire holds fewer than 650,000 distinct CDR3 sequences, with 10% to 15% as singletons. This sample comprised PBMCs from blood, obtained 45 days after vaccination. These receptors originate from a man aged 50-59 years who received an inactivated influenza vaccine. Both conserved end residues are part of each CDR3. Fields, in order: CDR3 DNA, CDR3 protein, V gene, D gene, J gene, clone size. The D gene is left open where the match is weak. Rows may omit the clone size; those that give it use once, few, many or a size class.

TGCGCCAGCAGCCAAGATAGGGGGATAGCGGTTAATGAGCAGTTCTTC,CASSQDRGIAVNEQFF,TRBV4-3,NA,TRBJ2-1,NA
TGTGCCAGCAGCCAGGGGACAACTAATGAAAAACTGTTTTTT,CASSQGTTNEKLFF,TRBV4-2,NA,TRBJ1-4,many
TGTGCCAGCAGCTTAGGGAGGGCCTCCTACGAGCAGTACTTC,CASSLGRASYEQYF,TRBV11-2,NA,TRBJ2-7,many
TGCAGCGTGGGGGGATGGGGTGAGCAGTTCTTC,CSVGGWGEQFF,TRBV29-1,NA,TRBJ2-1,NA
TGTGCCAGCGGTGGGGGGGCCCTCTACAATGAGCAGTTCTTC,CASGGGALYNEQFF,TRBV6-2/TRBV6-3,NA,TRBJ2-1,few
TGTGCCAGTAGTATATTCTACGGGACAAGGGGCGGCGAGCAGTACTTC,CASSIFYGTRGGEQYF,TRBV19,NA,TRBJ2-7,NA
TGTGCCAGCAAAAAGGGTGCGGGCCTCGCCAAAAACATTCAGTACTTC,CASKKGAGLAKNIQYF,TRBV6-2/TRBV6-3,NA,TRBJ2-4,NA
TGTGCCAGCAGTTTAAGTGATTCACCCCTCCACTTT,CASSLSDSPLHF,TRBV12-3/TRBV12-4,NA,TRBJ1-6,many
TGCGCCAGCAGCATACTACCGGGGACAGGGAACACCGGGGAGCTGTTTTTT,CASSILPGTGNTGELFF,TRBV5-1,TRBD1,TRBJ2-2,few
TGTGCCAGCATTCCCTCGGGGGGGCTGGTCTACAATGAGCAGTTCTTC,CASIPSGGLVYNEQFF,TRBV12-3/TRBV12-4,TRBD2,TRBJ2-1,NA
TGTGCCAGCACCCTAGGGGGGGGTGGCACTGAAGCTTTCTTT,CASTLGGGGTEAFF,TRBV7-9,NA,TRBJ1-1,NA
TGTGCCAGCAGCTTAGTTGCGGGAGGGCAGAACGAGCAGTACTTC,CASSLVAGGQNEQYF,TRBV7-2,TRBD2,TRBJ2-7,NA
TGTGCCAGCAGTTCTACAGGGGCCCCACAGGTTACGCAGTATTTT,CASSSTGAPQVTQYF,TRBV2,TRBD1,TRBJ2-3,NA
TGTGCCAGCAGCCCCCCTGGTATCGGGGAGCTGTTTTTT,CASSPPGIGELFF,TRBV7-3,NA,TRBJ2-2,few
TGCAGTGCTAACGGACAGGGGGCGGATGTTTACGAGCAGTACTTC,CSANGQGADVYEQYF,TRBV20-1,TRBD1,TRBJ2-7,NA
TGTGCCAGCAGTACCGGTGCCCAAGAGACCCAGTACTTC,CASSTGAQETQYF,TRBV28,NA,TRBJ2-5,NA
TGTGCCAGCAGCATCAAGAGCTCTGGAAACACCATATATTTT,CASSIKSSGNTIYF,TRBV5-5,NA,TRBJ1-3,few
TGTGCCAGCAGTTACTCACCCCTTTCGGGAGTATACAATGAGCAGTTCTTC,CASSYSPLSGVYNEQFF,TRBV6-5,NA,TRBJ2-1,many
TGTGCCAGCAGCCAACGGGGGCTTCTGGGTATCGGGGAGCTGTTTTTT,CASSQRGLLGIGELFF,TRBV7-6,NA,TRBJ2-2,NA
TGTGCCACACGGTCAACCTCATTTCGTGGGACCCAGTACTTC,CATRSTSFRGTQYF,TRBV6-1,NA,TRBJ2-5,many
TGTGCCAGCAGTTTCCCCGGGACAGGGACCTACGAGCAGTACTTC,CASSFPGTGTYEQYF,TRBV12-3/TRBV12-4,TRBD1,TRBJ2-7,few
TGTGCCTGGAGTTTGCAGTCTCGAGATACGCAGTATTTT,CAWSLQSRDTQYF,TRBV30,NA,TRBJ2-3,NA
TGTGCCAGCAGCCAGGGGGGGCGATCCGAGCAGTACTTC,CASSQGGRSEQYF,TRBV3-1,NA,TRBJ2-7,few
TGTGCCAGCAGCTTAAGTGAGGAGACCCAGTACTTC,CASSLSEETQYF,TRBV7-8,NA,TRBJ2-5,NA
TGTGCCATCAGTGTACAGGGGATGCAGACCCAGTACTTC,CAISVQGMQTQYF,TRBV10-3,TRBD1,TRBJ2-5,many
TGCGCCAGCAGCCAAGATGTCAGCCGACGAACCGGGGAGCTGTTTTTT,CASSQDVSRRTGELFF,TRBV4-3,NA,TRBJ2-2,few